This TCR beta chain is drawn from a study of cytomegalovirus exposure and HLA in healthy donors. Findings and caveats of the study: 164 TCR beta chains were listed as cytomegalovirus-associated. Later on, a genetic analysis was performed. It linked a missense variant in DCLRE1C with V- and J-gene trimming of TCR beta. In most subjects, TCR beta sequences reportedly gave accurate predictions of HLA-A and HLA-B alleles.

PCR was performed using 60 Vbeta and 13 Jbeta primers. Repertoires were generated with immunoSEQ multiplex PCR, while TCRdb's copy carries only in-frame clones and drops some. This table has around 150,000 clones, 79% appearing once. Concerning this clone: Its antigen is not known.

V lost 4 bases and J lost 5; bases outside the gene matches: 8. This CDR3 spans 15 amino acids. Per the germline V gene, CDR1 is SGHRS and CDR2 is YFSETQ. The sequence derives from a man between 50 and 59 years old in good health and CMV-seropositive. The sample taken for sequencing was PBMCs. V is TRBV5-1 and J is TRBJ2-2; TRBD1 agrees at 7 bases. In DNA form, the CDR3 reads TGCGCCAGCAGCGAAGACAGGGTTGGGACCGGGGAGCTGTTTTTT. Translating gives CASSEDRVGTGELFF.